The rows below give T cell receptor beta chains drawn from one sample of a study of blood T cell repertoires in COVID-19. Sequencing was performed with immunoSEQ multiplex PCR; in TCRdb, only in-frame clones are kept and a portion is missing. The table includes approximately 390,000 clones, roughly 90% detected once. Sample: PBMCs or T cells enriched from blood (not recorded which). These receptors originate from a woman between 40 and 50 years old with acute COVID-19. Each CDR3 is given with its conserved first and last residue. Fields, in order: J gene, D gene, clone size, CDR3 length, V gene, CDR3 DNA, CDR3 protein. The D gene is left open where the match is weak. Where a row states a size, it is once, few, many or the class of an expanded clone; other rows omit it.

>TRBJ1-2|NA|NA|15|TRBV11-2
TGTGCCAGCAGCTTAGGGGGAGAAGGAGGCTATGGCTACACCTTC
CASSLGGEGGYGYTF
>TRBJ2-1|NA|NA|11|TRBV4-1
TGCGCCAGCAGCCAGGACAGAGAGCAGTTCTTC
CASSQDREQFF
>TRBJ2-2|NA|NA|16|TRBV4-2
TGTGCCAGCAGCCACCATAGCTCATCGAACACCGGGGAGCTGTTTTTT
CASSHHSSSNTGELFF
>TRBJ1-1|NA|NA|16|TRBV4-2
TGTGCCAGCAGCCAAGGGTGGGACACTAAGAACACTGAAGCTTTCTTT
CASSQGWDTKNTEAFF
>TRBJ1-4|TRBD1|NA|13|TRBV10-2
TGCGCCAGCGCGGGACAGAGAAATGAAAAACTGTTTTTT
CASAGQRNEKLFF
>TRBJ1-2|NA|NA|12|TRBV19
TGTGCCAGTAGCATACAGGGTATAGGCTACACCTTC
CASSIQGIGYTF
>TRBJ1-6|NA|NA|18|TRBV21-1
TGTGCCAGCATGGTAGTCTTAGTTGCTCCTCGGGATAATTCACCCCTCCACTTT
CASMVVLVAPRDNSPLHF
>TRBJ2-1|NA|NA|15|TRBV3-1/TRBV3-2
TGTGCCAGCAGCCAAGATACCACTAGCCACAATGAGCAGTTCTTC
CASSQDTTSHNEQFF
>TRBJ1-1|NA|NA|13|TRBV2
TGTGCCAGCAGTGTTGACAAGAACACTGAAGCTTTCTTT
CASSVDKNTEAFF
>TRBJ2-1|TRBD1|NA|13|TRBV10-1
TGCGCCAGGAACCGGGACAGGCCCAATGAGCAGTTCTTC
CARNRDRPNEQFF
>TRBJ1-1|NA|NA|14|TRBV19
TGTGCCACCTCGCAGACCCACCAGCGCACTGAAGCTTTCTTT
CATSQTHQRTEAFF
>TRBJ2-1|TRBD1|NA|17|TRBV5-1
TGCGCCAGCAGCACGTCACAGGGGGCCTTAACTTACAATGAGCAGTTCTTC
CASSTSQGALTYNEQFF
>TRBJ2-1|TRBD1|NA|19|TRBV3-1/TRBV3-2
TGTGCCAGCAGCCAACGGGCTCTTGGACAGGGAACGATCTACAATGAGCAGTTCTTC
CASSQRALGQGTIYNEQFF
>TRBJ2-5|TRBD2|once|17|TRBV3-1/TRBV3-2
TGTGCCAGCAGCCAAGAGTGGACTAGCGGGGGTGCAGAGACCCAGTACTTC
CASSQEWTSGGAETQYF